This entry concerns a single TCR beta chain. This entry is derived from a study of blood T cell repertoires in COVID-19. Original data processing: Reference gene primer amplification in the assay estimated nucleated cell counts. Generated by immunoSEQ multiplex PCR, the TCRdb table keeps only in-frame clones and is missing some. That table gives V, J and clone size, and the DNA gave D and trimming. The sample has around 160,000 clones, around 83% seen once. Participant-given clinical history determined each cohort assignment. The germline V gene encodes CDR1 SGHDT and CDR2 YYEEEE. V lost 3 bases and J lost 5, with 14 bases in between. The CDR3 has 14 residues.

The sequence derives from a woman in her 50s who had been exposed to COVID-19. The gene calls are TRBV5-6 and TRBJ2-5; tentative D call: TRBD1 (5 bases). Sequenced sample: PBMCs or T cells enriched from blood (not recorded which). CDR3 in DNA: TGTGCCAGCAGCTCGGATGGGGCCGGGGAGACCCAGTACTTC. As protein: CASSSDGAGETQYF. Complete variable domain (other parts from reference TRBV5-6 and TRBJ2-5): DAGVTQSPTHLIKTRGQQVTLRCSPKSGHDTVSWYQQALGQGPQFIFQYYEEEERQRGNFPDRFSGHQFPNYSSELNVNALLLGDSALYLCASSSDGAGETQYFGPGTRLLVL.